This T cell receptor beta chain stems from a study of T-cell memory formation after mild COVID-19 (dated by TCRdb to 2020 to 2022). Concerning the study at large: Most TCR sequence clusters were specific to one of the two donors. In a couple of donors, T-cell clones that expanded and contracted after mild COVID-19 were followed by sequencing TCRalpha and TCRbeta repertoires longitudinally. Two young, previously healthy adult volunteers, one female and one male, were included in the cohort.

Including the terminal cysteine and phenylalanine, the CDR3 comprises 14 residues. Just CDR3 DNA is preserved here, 42 bases in frame from base 1. V is trimmed back by 4 bases and J by 7 bases, and the junction contains 9 bases that no gene match accounts for. CDR1 DFQATT and CDR2 SNEGSKA were looked up in the germline V gene (reference sequence). This clonotype was observed a few times. The antigen this receptor binds is unknown. No clone much larger than this one lies a single base away; base qualities are absent. PBMCs were isolated by Ficoll-Paque density gradient centrifugation. Points the paper makes about the study in general: Clones that contracted from day 15 to 85 showed balanced CD4/CD8 phenotypes, whereas a second wave of clones that expanded from day 15 to 37 leaned towards CD4+. Contracting CD4+ clones were found mainly in CM and EM memory subsets, while CD8+ clones were enriched in EMRA. Some responding clones were detected in pre-infection memory, suggesting pre-existing cross-reactive memory T cells joined the SARS-CoV-2 response. Only two mild cases were covered by the study, and larger cohorts that include severe cases with pre-infection samples were considered necessary. Whether the second-wave clones peaking on day 37 were SARS-CoV-2 specific was not confirmed.

Reads for this sample came from an Illumina NovaSeq 6000. TCRalpha and TCRbeta cDNA libraries were built by 5'RACE with constant-segment primers, adding sample barcodes and unique molecular identifiers. RNA was extracted from every sample with Trizol reagent. Libraries were amplified in two PCR steps, with a second sample barcode and Illumina TruSeq adapters added in the second step. Sequencing of the libraries was done on an Illumina NovaSeq, producing 2 x 150 bp paired-end reads. The study's processing was this. Reads were demultiplexed and collapsed into UMI-guided consensus sequences with migec v1.2.7. Using mixcr v2.1.11, the UMI consensuses were aligned to TRA and TRB V and J templates and assembled into clonotypes. Clonotypes were classified as expanded or contracted when called significant by both edgeR and NoisET, with noise models trained on biological replicates. For edgeR calls, the thresholds were a false discovery rate-adjusted p below 0.01 and a log2 fold-change of 1. As an exploratory analysis of dynamics, PCA with hierarchical clustering was applied to max-normalized trajectories of the 1000 most abundant clonotypes. Separately sequenced CD4+ and CD8+ repertoires were used to assign a CD4 or CD8 phenotype to each responding clone. TCRdb cleaned the public reads at Q25 with fastp, built clones with MiXCR and kept in-frame beta chains. Each record represents a unique CDR3 protein, reported with the most common genes and DNA among its rows. TCRdb, not the authors, supplied the V and J calls. Present in this sample are under 450,000 distinct CDR3 sequences, 20% to 25% of which were seen just once. The ten largest account for about 21% of the sample.

The receptor's source is a man between 18 and 29 years old who had mild COVID-19 (a few samples of this study predate the infection). The sample titles of this study are shuffled in the database, so cell type and time point are left out; the donor was told from shared clones. In this chain, TRBV20-1 is recombined with TRBJ1-2; the central 10 bases match TRBD1. The sample consisted of PBMCs or a T cell subset sorted from them (not recorded which). The encoded CDR3 is CSATRQGASGGYTF. At the DNA level, the sequence is TGCAGTGCTACCCGACAGGGGGCGTCCGGTGGCTACACCTTC.